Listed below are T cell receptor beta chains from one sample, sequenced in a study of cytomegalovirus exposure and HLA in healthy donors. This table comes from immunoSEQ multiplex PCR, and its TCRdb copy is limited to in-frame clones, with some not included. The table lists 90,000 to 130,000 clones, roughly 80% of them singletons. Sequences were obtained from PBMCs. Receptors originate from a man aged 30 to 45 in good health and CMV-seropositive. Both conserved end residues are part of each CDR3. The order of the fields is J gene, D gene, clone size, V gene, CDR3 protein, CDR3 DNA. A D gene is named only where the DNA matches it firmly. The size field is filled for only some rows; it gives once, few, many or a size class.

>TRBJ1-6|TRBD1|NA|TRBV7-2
CASSTQQGSSYNSPLHF
TGTGCCAGCAGCACACAACAGGGGAGCTCCTATAATTCACCCCTCCACTTT
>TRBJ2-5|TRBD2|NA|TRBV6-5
CAFSGVYQETQYF
TGTGCCTTTAGCGGGGTGTACCAAGAGACCCAGTACTTC
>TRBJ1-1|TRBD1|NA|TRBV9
CASSPQQGVGTEAFF
TGTGCCAGCAGCCCGCAACAGGGGGTAGGGACTGAAGCTTTCTTT
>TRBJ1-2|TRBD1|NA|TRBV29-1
CSVRGQDYGYTF
TGCAGCGTTAGGGGGCAGGACTATGGCTACACCTTC
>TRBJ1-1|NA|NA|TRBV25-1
CASSEAPGGGAMNTEAFF
TGTGCCAGCAGTGAAGCCCCCGGGGGAGGGGCGATGAACACTGAAGCTTTCTTT
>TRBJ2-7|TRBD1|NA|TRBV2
CASSVDREGEQYF
TGTGCCAGCAGTGTAGACAGGGAAGGCGAGCAGTACTTC
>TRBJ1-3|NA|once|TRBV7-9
CASSPGTSTGNTIYF
TGTGCCAGCAGCCCTGGGACTTCCACTGGAAACACCATATATTTT
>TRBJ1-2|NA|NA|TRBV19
CASSMAGVGYTF
TGTGCCAGTAGTATGGCGGGAGTCGGCTACACCTTC
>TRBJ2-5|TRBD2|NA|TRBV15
CATSREASGRQETQYF
TGTGCCACCAGCAGAGAGGCTAGCGGGCGCCAAGAGACCCAGTACTTC
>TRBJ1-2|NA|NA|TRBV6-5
CASTKWGGLGYTF
TGTGCCAGCACCAAGTGGGGGGGCCTTGGCTACACCTTC
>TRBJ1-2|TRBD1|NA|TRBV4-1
CASSQQGGAGYGYTF
TGCGCCAGCAGCCAGCAAGGGGGCGCGGGCTATGGCTACACCTTC
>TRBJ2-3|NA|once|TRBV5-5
CASSLPNEHTQYF
TGTGCCAGCAGCTTGCCCAACGAGCATACGCAGTATTTT
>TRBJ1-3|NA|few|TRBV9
CASSPARGGPVLGNTIYF
TGTGCCAGCAGCCCCGCGAGGGGAGGGCCCGTTCTGGGAAACACCATATATTTT
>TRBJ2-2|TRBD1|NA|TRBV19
CATQKQGKTTGELFF
TGTGCCACCCAGAAACAGGGGAAGACCACCGGGGAGCTGTTTTTT
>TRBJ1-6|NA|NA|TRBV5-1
CASSLESTSYNSPLHF
TGCGCCAGCAGCTTGGAAAGCACCTCCTATAATTCACCCCTCCACTTT
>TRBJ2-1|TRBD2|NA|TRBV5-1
CASSPDGGGYNEQFF
TGCGCCAGCAGCCCGGACGGGGGGGGCTACAATGAGCAGTTCTTC
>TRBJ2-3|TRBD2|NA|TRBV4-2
CASSQEASGRTDTQYF
TGTGCCAGCAGCCAAGAGGCTAGCGGGAGGACAGATACGCAGTATTTT